This T cell receptor (beta chain) was sequenced for a study of blood T cell repertoires in COVID-19. Patients at the Seattle site were enrolled during active infection and followed longitudinally. This CDR3 has 14 residues. Germline V gene lookup returns CDR1 SNHLY and CDR2 FYNNEI. V shed 10 bases and J shed 3 bases, with 19 bases lying between them. As processed by the authors: Reference gene primer amplification gave estimated nucleated cell counts. Profiling relied on immunoSEQ multiplex PCR, and the TCRdb table lists in-frame clones only, not all of them. From that table come the V and J calls and clone size; the DNA was used to work out D and trimming. The sample contains more than 350,000 clones, around 87% of which appear only once.

This receptor was obtained from a woman in her 30s with COVID-19, enrolled during active disease. V usage is TRBV2 and J usage is TRBJ2-7; weak D call: TRBD1 (5 bases). The sequencing input was peripheral blood. CDR3 in DNA: TGTGCCACTCAGGAGACAGAGGCCTACTACGAGCAGTACTTC. Amino acids: CATQETEAYYEQYF.